This TCR beta chain is drawn from a study of graft-versus-host responses after intestinal transplantation. Study-level findings and limits: Recipient marrow showed GvH clones, some seen first in ileum or blood.

The data were produced by immunoSEQ multiplex PCR, yet TCRdb's version contains in-frame clones alone and is incomplete. The table lists about 130,000 clones, just over 90% of them singletons. Regarding this clone: Its antigen is still unknown.

The ends were cut back, 4 bases at V and 7 bases at J, with 8 bases in the middle. The CDR3 is 11 amino acids. CDR1 MNHNS and CDR2 SASEGT come from the germline V gene. This specimen was unstimulated CD4+ T cells sorted from spleen or lymph node cells, taken before intestinal transplant. This TCR was sampled from a human donor who received an intestinal transplant. The chain links TRBV6-1 to TRBJ2-7; the D is unclear. In DNA form, the CDR3 reads TGTGCCAGCAGTGCCGGCCGAGAGCAGTACTTC. Amino acid sequence: CASSAGREQYF.